This TCR beta chain is drawn from a study of T cells in Graves' hyperthyroidism and ophthalmopathy. Study results and limitations: It was a median about 7.1 months before onset that the model predicted ophthalmopathy. Through a model of 13 V-J features, ophthalmopathy was separated from stable hyperthyroidism. Blood also held most thyroid clonotypes expanded beyond 0.001.

Amplification of TCR beta CDR3 regions was performed using RNA transcripts as template. The HTBI primer set was used in a first-round RT-PCR of the TCR CDR3. TCRdb re-called the multiplex PCR reads with MiXCR, one entry per CDR3 protein. The sample records 450,000 to 650,000 distinct CDR3 sequences, about a sixth being singletons. Exclusion followed for patients with uncontrolled infection, other autoimmune disease, pregnancy or lactation. Trimming removed 4 bases from V and 5 bases from J, with 11 bases in between. The CDR3 length is 13 residues. From germline, CDR1 is SEHNR and CDR2 FQNEAQ (reference sequence). Regarding this clonotype: Its specificity is not known.

The source is a woman aged 18-35 years with Graves' ophthalmopathy. Sample: blood. This chain uses TRBV7-9 with TRBJ2-5, with D tentatively TRBD2 (6 bases). The CDR3 reads CASSWGLSETQYF. CDR3 sequence (DNA): TGTGCCAGCAGCTGGGGACTGTCGGAGACCCAGTACTTC. Based on the CDR3 plus reference TRBV7-9 and TRBJ2-5, the full variable domain is DTGVSQNPRHKITKRGQNVTFRCDPISEHNRLYWYRQTLGQGPEFLTYFQNEAQLEKSRLLSDRFSAERPKGSFSTLEIQRTEQGDSAMYLCASSWGLSETQYFGPGTRLLVL.